What follows are 8 T cell receptor beta chains derived from one specimen sequenced in a study of cytomegalovirus exposure and HLA in healthy donors. Primers for the PCR totalled 60 Vbeta and 13 Jbeta. This table comes from immunoSEQ multiplex PCR, and its TCRdb copy is limited to in-frame clones, with some not included. The table has just over 150,000 clones, 84% seen once. Sequenced input: PBMCs. The receptors were gathered from a man in his fifties in good health and CMV-seropositive.

The chain links TRBV7-9 to TRBJ2-7; 16 bases match TRBD2. Germline values: CDR1 SEHNR, CDR2 FQNEAQ (reference sequence). The length of the CDR3 is 18 residues. V lost 1 base and J lost 3; bases outside the gene matches: 6. CDR3 sequence: CASSLDEGLAGGIYEQYF. The CDR3 DNA reads TGTGCCAGCAGCTTAGATGAGGGACTAGCGGGGGGGATCTACGAGCAGTACTTC.

This chain links TRBV30 with TRBJ2-6, with no clear D. Germline-derived CDR1 and CDR2 are GTSNPN and SVGIG (reference sequence). Between the trimmed V and J ends, which lost 1 base and 4 bases, there was a span of 11 bases. This CDR3 comprises 15 residues. The CDR3 loop reads CAWSGYEIGANVLTF. The CDR3 nucleotides read TGTGCCTGGAGTGGATATGAGATAGGGGCCAACGTCCTGACTTTC.

The chain has TRBV19 and TRBJ2-5; D possibly corresponds to TRBD1 (6 bases). Trimming took 4 bases from V and 4 from J, leaving 13 bases between them. The CDR3 runs to 14 residues. CDR1 is LNHDA, CDR2 SQIVND, per germline (reference sequence). CDR3 sequence: CASSKRGLGETQYF. The CDR3 bases are TGTGCCAGTAGTAAGAGGGGGTTGGGAGAGACCCAGTACTTC.

CDR3 bases: TGTGCCAGCAGTTTTGGGACAGGGAACACCGGGGAGCTGTTTTTT. Encoded protein: CASSFGTGNTGELFF. The chain combines TRBV27 with TRBJ2-2; 8 positions match TRBD1. This CDR3 spans 15 amino acids. V trimming: 3 bases; J trimming: 1 base; junction bases outside the gene matches: 1. Germline CDR1 and CDR2: MNHEY and SMNVEV (reference sequence).

V gene TRBV9 combines with J gene TRBJ1-2, with D possibly being TRBD1 (6 bases). Germline CDR1 and CDR2: SGDLS and YYNGEE. The CDR3 has 15 amino acids. V was pared by 1 base and J by 0 bases, with 10 bases between. CDR3 amino acids: CASSVTGLPNYGYTF. CDR3 sequence (DNA): TGTGCCAGCAGCGTAACAGGGCTACCTAACTATGGCTACACCTTC.

The chain carries TRBV5-1 and TRBJ2-1, with 9 bases aligning to TRBD2. Germline CDR1 is SGHRS and CDR2 is YFSETQ. Trimming removed 2 bases from V and 2 bases from J; junction bases left unmatched: 5. CDR3 size: 16 residues. This CDR3 is CASSLAGGSTYNEQFF. In DNA, the CDR3 is TGCGCCAGCAGCTTAGCGGGAGGATCAACCTACAATGAGCAGTTCTTC.

The chain joins TRBV5-5 to TRBJ1-4; 7 nucleotides match TRBD1. V trimming: 0 bases; J trimming: 5 bases; junction bases outside the gene matches: 7. This CDR3 spans 16 amino acids. Germline values: CDR1 SGHKS, CDR2 YYEKEE (reference sequence). The CDR3 nucleotides are TGTGCCAGCAGCTTGGGAGGGACAGCTCAGAATGAAAAACTGTTTTTT. Its protein is CASSLGGTAQNEKLFF.

The rearrangement uses TRBV9 and TRBJ2-1; 9 bases are a match to TRBD2. With V trimmed by 0 bases and J by 4 bases, 5 bases remained unmatched. The germline V gene encodes CDR1 SGDLS and CDR2 YYNGEE. This CDR3 comprises 16 residues. The CDR3 reads CASSVVTSGGYNEQFF. Written as DNA, the CDR3 is TGTGCCAGCAGCGTAGTAACCAGCGGGGGGTACAATGAGCAGTTCTTC.